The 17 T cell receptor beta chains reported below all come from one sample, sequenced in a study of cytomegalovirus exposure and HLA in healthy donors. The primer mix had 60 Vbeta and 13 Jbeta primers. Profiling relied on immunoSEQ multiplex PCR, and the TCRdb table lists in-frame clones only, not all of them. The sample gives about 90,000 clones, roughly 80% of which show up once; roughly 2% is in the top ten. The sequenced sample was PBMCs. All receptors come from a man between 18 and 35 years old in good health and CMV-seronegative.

CDR3 residues: CASSAHPGTGSNYGYTF. The CDR3 region has the DNA TGTGCCAGCAGTGCCCACCCCGGGACAGGGTCAAACTATGGCTACACCTTC. The chain joins TRBV25-1 to TRBJ1-2, with 9 nucleotides matching TRBD1. This CDR3 contains 17 residues. After removal of 4 bases from V and 2 bases from J, the junction contained 11 bases not matched to a gene. Germline V lookup: CDR1 MGHDK, CDR2 SYGVNS.

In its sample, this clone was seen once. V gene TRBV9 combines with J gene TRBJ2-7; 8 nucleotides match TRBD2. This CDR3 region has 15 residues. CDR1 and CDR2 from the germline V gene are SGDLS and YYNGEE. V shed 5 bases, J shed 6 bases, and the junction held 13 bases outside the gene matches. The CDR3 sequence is CASSAAREGDREQYF. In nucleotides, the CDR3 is TGTGCCAGCAGTGCTGCCCGGGAGGGCGACCGCGAGCAGTACTTC. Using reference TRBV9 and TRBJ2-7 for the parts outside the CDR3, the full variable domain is DSGVTQTPKHLITATGQRVTLRCSPRSGDLSVYWYQQSLDQGLQFLIQYYNGEERAKGNILERFSAQQFPDLHSELNLSSLELGDSALYFCASSAAREGDREQYFGPGTRLTVT.

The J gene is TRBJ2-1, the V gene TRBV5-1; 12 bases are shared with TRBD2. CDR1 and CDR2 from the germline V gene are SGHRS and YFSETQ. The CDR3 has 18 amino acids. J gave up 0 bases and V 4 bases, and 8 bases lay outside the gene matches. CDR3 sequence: CASSPLGLAGSSYNEQFF. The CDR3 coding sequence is TGCGCCAGCAGCCCCTTGGGACTAGCGGGCAGCTCCTACAATGAGCAGTTCTTC.

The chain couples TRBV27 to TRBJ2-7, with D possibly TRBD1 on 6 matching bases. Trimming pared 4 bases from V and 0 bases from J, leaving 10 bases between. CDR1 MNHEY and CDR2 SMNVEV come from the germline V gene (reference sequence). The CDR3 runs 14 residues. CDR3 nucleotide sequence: TGTGCCAGCAGTTCCTACAGGGTCTCCTACGAGCAGTACTTC. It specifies CASSSYRVSYEQYF.

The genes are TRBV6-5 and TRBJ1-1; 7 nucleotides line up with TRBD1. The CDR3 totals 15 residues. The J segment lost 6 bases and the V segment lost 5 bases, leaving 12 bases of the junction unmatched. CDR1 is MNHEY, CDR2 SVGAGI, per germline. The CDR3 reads CASSPPVGQIAEAFF. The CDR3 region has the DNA TGTGCCAGCAGTCCACCCGTGGGACAGATCGCTGAAGCTTTCTTT.

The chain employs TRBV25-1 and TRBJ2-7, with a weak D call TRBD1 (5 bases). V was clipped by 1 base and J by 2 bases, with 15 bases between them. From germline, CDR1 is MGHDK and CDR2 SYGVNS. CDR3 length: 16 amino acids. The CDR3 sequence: CASSELQGRPPYEQYF. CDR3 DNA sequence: TGTGCCAGCAGTGAATTGCAGGGTAGGCCTCCCTACGAGCAGTACTTC.

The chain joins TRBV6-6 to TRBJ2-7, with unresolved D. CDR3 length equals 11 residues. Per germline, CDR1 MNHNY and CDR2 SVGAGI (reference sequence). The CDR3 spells CASQRSYEQYF. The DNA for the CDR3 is TGTGCGTCACAGAGATCCTACGAGCAGTACTTC.

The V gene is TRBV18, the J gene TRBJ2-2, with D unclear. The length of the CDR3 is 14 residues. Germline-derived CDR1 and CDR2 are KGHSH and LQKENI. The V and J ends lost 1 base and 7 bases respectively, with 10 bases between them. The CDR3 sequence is CASSPLSTVGELFF. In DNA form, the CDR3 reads TGTGCCAGCTCACCACTCTCCACGGTCGGGGAGCTGTTTTTT.

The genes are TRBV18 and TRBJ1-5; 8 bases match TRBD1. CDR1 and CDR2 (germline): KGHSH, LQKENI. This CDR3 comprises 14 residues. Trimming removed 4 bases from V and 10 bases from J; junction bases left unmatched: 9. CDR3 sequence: CASSLRDRNGPQHF. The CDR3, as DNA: TGTGCCAGCTCACTCCGGGACAGGAACGGACCCCAGCATTTT.

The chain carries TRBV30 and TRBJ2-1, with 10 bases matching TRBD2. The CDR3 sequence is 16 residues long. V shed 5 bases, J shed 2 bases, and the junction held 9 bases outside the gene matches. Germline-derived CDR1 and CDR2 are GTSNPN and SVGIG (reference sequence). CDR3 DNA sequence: TGTGCCTGGGGAACGGGGACTAGCGCAACCTACAATGAGCAGTTCTTC. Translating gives CAWGTGTSATYNEQFF.

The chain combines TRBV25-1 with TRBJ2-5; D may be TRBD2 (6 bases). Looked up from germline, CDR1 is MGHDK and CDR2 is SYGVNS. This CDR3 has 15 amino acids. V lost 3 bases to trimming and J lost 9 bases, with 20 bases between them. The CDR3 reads CASSEPEGRYEAQYF. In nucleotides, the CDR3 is TGTGCCAGCAGTGAGCCGGAGGGGAGATATGAGGCCCAGTACTTC. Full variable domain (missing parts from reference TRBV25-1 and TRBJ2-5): EADIYQTPRYLVIGTGKKITLECSQTMGHDKMYWYQQDPGMELHLIHYSYGVNSTEKGDLSSESTVSRIRTEHFPLTLESARPSHTSQYLCASSEPEGRYEAQYFGPGTRLLVL.

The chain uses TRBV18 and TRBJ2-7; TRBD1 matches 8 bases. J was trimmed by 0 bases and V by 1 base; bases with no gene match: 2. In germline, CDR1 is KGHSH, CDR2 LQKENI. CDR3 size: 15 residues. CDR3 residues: CASSPRQGASYEQYF. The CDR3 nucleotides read TGTGCCAGCTCACCACGTCAGGGGGCCTCCTACGAGCAGTACTTC. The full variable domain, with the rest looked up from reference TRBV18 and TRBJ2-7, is NAGVMQNPRHLVRRRGQEARLRCSPMKGHSHVYWYRQLPEEGLKFMVYLQKENIIDESGMPKERFSAEFPKEGPSILRIQQVVRGDSAAYFCASSPRQGASYEQYFGPGTRLTVT.

In DNA form, the CDR3 reads TGTGCCAGCAGCGTAGTGGTACAGGGAGAGACCCAGTACTTC. Translated: CASSVVVQGETQYF. This chain links TRBV9 with TRBJ2-5; tentative D call: TRBD1 (6 bases). Germline lookup yields CDR1 SGDLS and CDR2 YYNGEE. This CDR3 region has 14 residues. V was cut by 0 bases and J by 4 bases, with 10 bases left in between.

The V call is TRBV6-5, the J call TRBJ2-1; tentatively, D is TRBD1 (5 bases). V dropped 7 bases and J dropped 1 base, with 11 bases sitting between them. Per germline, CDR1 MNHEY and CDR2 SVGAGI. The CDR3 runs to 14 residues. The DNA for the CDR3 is TGTGCCAGCATGTGGACAAGTTCCTACAATGAGCAGTTCTTC. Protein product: CASMWTSSYNEQFF.

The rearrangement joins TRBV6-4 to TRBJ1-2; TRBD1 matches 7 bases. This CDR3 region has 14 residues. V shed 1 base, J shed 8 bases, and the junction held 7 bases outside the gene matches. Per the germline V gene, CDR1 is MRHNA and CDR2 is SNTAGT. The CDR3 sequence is CASSDLAGGGGYTF. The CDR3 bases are TGTGCCAGCAGTGACTTGGCAGGGGGTGGAGGCTACACCTTC.

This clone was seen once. The CDR3: CASRLNSYRYGYTF. DNA for the CDR3: TGTGCCAGCAGGCTAAATTCCTATAGATATGGCTACACCTTC. The V and J genes are TRBV27 and TRBJ1-2; D unclear. The V end lost 6 bases, the J end lost 5 bases, and 16 bases lay between the germline ends. The CDR3 is 14 residues long. Germline V lookup: CDR1 MNHEY, CDR2 SMNVEV (reference sequence).

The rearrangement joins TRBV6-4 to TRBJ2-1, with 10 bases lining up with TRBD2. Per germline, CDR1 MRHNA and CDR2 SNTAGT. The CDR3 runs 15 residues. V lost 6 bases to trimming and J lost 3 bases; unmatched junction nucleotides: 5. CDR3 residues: CASSVGTSDYNEQFF. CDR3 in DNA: TGTGCCAGCAGCGTAGGGACTAGCGACTACAATGAGCAGTTCTTC.